The text below deals with one T cell receptor beta chain. J lost 2 bases, V lost 5 bases, and 19 bases had no gene match. The V gene's germline CDR1 is MNHEY and CDR2 SMNVEV (reference sequence). This CDR3 region has 19 residues. The data belong to a study of T-cell reconstitution after alpha-beta-depleted transplantation in children. As it was prepared, the TCRbeta library received unique molecular identifiers. TCRdb processed the PCR reads anew with MiXCR; each CDR3 protein has one entry. The sample includes 700,000 to 950,000 distinct CDR3 sequences, approximately 15% seen only once; the top ten take about 4.6%.

The sample in question was PBMCs, mostly from graft donor cells, obtained 360 days after TCRalphabeta/CD19-depleted stem cell transplant. The sequence came from a male patient between 5 and 17 years old who had a stem cell transplant for acute lymphoblastic leukemia, so the T cells may come from the graft donor. The V and J genes are TRBV27 and TRBJ2-7; 9 nucleotides line up with TRBD2. The DNA of the CDR3 is TGTGCCAGCAGTGCCCTACTAGCGGGTGGAGTTGCAACGCCCTACGAGCAGTACTTC. Protein sequence: CASSALLAGGVATPYEQYF.